What follows are 18 T cell receptor beta chains derived from one specimen sequenced in a study of cytomegalovirus exposure and HLA in healthy donors. Assay used: immunoSEQ multiplex PCR; TCRdb lists only in-frame clones, some missing. This repertoire shows about 140,000 clones, around nine tenths found once; its top ten account for approximately 8%. The sequencing sample was made of PBMCs. These TCRs come from a woman aged 18 to 35 in good health and CMV-seropositive.

V is TRBV7-2 and J is TRBJ2-1; D uncertain. Trimming pared 8 bases from V and 1 base from J, leaving 12 bases between. The CDR3 has 14 amino acids. Germline V gene data show CDR1 as SGHTA and CDR2 as FQGNSA. CDR3 in DNA: TGTGCCAGCCGCGAGCGTATGTCCTACAATGAGCAGTTCTTC. This translates into CASRERMSYNEQFF.

The V gene is TRBV19, the J gene TRBJ1-4; D is perhaps TRBD1 (6 bases). This CDR3 contains 13 residues. Germline loops: CDR1 LNHDA, CDR2 SQIVND (reference sequence). Trimming left V 7 bases short and J 5 bases short, with 11 bases between. CDR3 in DNA: TGTGCCAGTACGACAGGCTACAATGAAAAACTGTTTTTT. It is translated as CASTTGYNEKLFF.

The J gene is TRBJ1-5, the V gene TRBV5-1; TRBD1 might be the D (5 bases). The CDR3 is 14 residues long. Per the germline V gene, CDR1 is SGHRS and CDR2 is YFSETQ. V was pared by 5 bases and J by 8 bases, with 17 bases between. Here the CDR3 DNA reads TGCGCCAGCAGTAGCGGGGGTCCTCAGGAGCCCCAGCATTTT. Amino acid sequence: CASSSGGPQEPQHF.

The chain has TRBV18 and TRBJ1-4, with 7 positions matching TRBD1. Germline V gene lookup returns CDR1 KGHSH and CDR2 LQKENI. The V and J ends lost 2 bases and 4 bases, in that order; junction bases with no gene match: 1. CDR3 length: 14 amino acids. This chain's CDR3 is CASSPNRGNEKLFF. The DNA of the CDR3 is TGTGCCAGCTCACCAAACAGGGGTAATGAAAAACTGTTTTTT.

The CDR3 coding sequence is TGTGCCAGCAGTCCCCTATACTACGAGCAGTACTTC. It codes for CASSPLYYEQYF. This chain links TRBV28 with TRBJ2-7; the D is unclear. Between the trimmed V and J ends, which lost 5 bases and 3 bases, there was a span of 8 bases. Looked up from germline, CDR1 is MDHEN and CDR2 is SYDVKM. This CDR3 contains 12 residues.

This clone was seen more than once but under ten times. The chain joins TRBV5-4 to TRBJ2-7; 12 nucleotides align to TRBD2. Trimming at V came to 5 bases and at J to 4 bases, leaving 7 bases not matched to a gene. Looked up from germline, CDR1 is SGHNT and CDR2 is YYREEE (reference sequence). The CDR3 loop spans 15 amino acids. DNA of the CDR3: TGTGCCAGCAGTAAGACTAGCGGGAGTGGGTACGAGCAGTACTTC. Protein product: CASSKTSGSGYEQYF.

The chain carries TRBV6-1 and TRBJ2-3; the D gene is possibly TRBD1 (6 bases). The V end was cut by 4 bases, the J end by 1 base, with 12 bases between. There are 15 residues in the CDR3. The germline CDR1 and CDR2 sequences are MNHNS and SASEGT. Written as DNA, the CDR3 is TGTGCCAGCAGTGTCCTAGGGGGAGGCACAGATACGCAGTATTTT. The encoded protein is CASSVLGGGTDTQYF.

There are a few counts of this clone. The rearrangement links TRBV2 to TRBJ1-5, with a weak D call TRBD1 (6 bases). Trimming took 5 bases from V and 5 from J, leaving 16 bases between them. From germline, CDR1 is SNHLY and CDR2 FYNNEI. This CDR3 spans 15 amino acids. The CDR3, as DNA: TGTGCCAGCAGTCCCGGGACATCGCTTCATCAGCCCCAGCATTTT. Amino acids: CASSPGTSLHQPQHF.

The chain is built from TRBV10-1 and TRBJ1-1; D uncertain. V gave up 6 bases and J gave up 0 bases, with 5 bases separating them. The CDR3 consists of 12 residues. CDR1 is WNHNN and CDR2 is SYGVQD in the germline V gene (reference sequence). The CDR3 sequence is CASSNMNTEAFF. DNA of the CDR3: TGCGCCAGCAGCAACATGAACACTGAAGCTTTCTTT.

The chain is built from TRBV9 and TRBJ2-3, with TRBD2 identical over 8 bases. The V gene end was trimmed by 3 bases and the J gene end by 5 bases; junction bases not matched to a gene: 8. Germline V gene data show CDR1 as SGDLS and CDR2 as YYNGEE. The CDR3 totals 15 residues. The CDR3 loop reads CASSERAGVKDTQYF. CDR3 coding DNA: TGTGCCAGCAGCGAGCGAGCGGGAGTGAAAGATACGCAGTATTTT. Filled out from reference TRBV9 and TRBJ2-3, the complete variable domain reads DSGVTQTPKHLITATGQRVTLRCSPRSGDLSVYWYQQSLDQGLQFLIQYYNGEERAKGNILERFSAQQFPDLHSELNLSSLELGDSALYFCASSERAGVKDTQYFGPGTRLTVL.

V usage is TRBV9 and J usage is TRBJ1-1; TRBD1 aligns across 7 bases. Trimming cost V 2 bases and J 8 bases; bases outside gene matches: 6. Germline CDR1 reads SGDLS; CDR2 reads YYNGEE. The CDR3 contains 13 residues. The CDR3 loop is CASSVVTGTEAFF. The CDR3 DNA sequence: TGTGCCAGCAGCGTCGTGACAGGGACAGAAGCTTTCTTT.

The gene calls are TRBV27 and TRBJ1-2, with D hard to call. Germline assignment: CDR1 MNHEY and CDR2 SMNVEV (reference sequence). The CDR3 loop spans 14 amino acids. V lost 2 bases to trimming and J lost 0 bases, with 7 bases between them. The chain's CDR3 is CASSLGQSNYGYTF. The CDR3 DNA is TGTGCCAGCAGTTTAGGGCAGTCTAACTATGGCTACACCTTC.

V gene TRBV4-2 combines with J gene TRBJ2-1; D may be TRBD2 (6 bases). The V end lost 4 bases, the J end lost 6 bases, and 22 bases lay between the germline ends. Germline-derived CDR1 and CDR2 are LGHNA and YNFKEQ. This CDR3 contains 17 residues. CDR3 sequence (DNA): TGTGCCAGCAGCCTTTGGTTTAGCGGCGAGAGCTCCAATGAGCAGTTCTTC. As protein: CASSLWFSGESSNEQFF.

The chain joins TRBV5-4 to TRBJ1-4, with D perhaps TRBD1 (5 bases). CDR1 is SGHNT and CDR2 is YYREEE in the germline V gene (reference sequence). V shed 2 bases and J shed 7 bases, with 6 bases lying between them. The CDR3 covers 12 residues. In nucleotides, the CDR3 is TGTGCCAGCAGCTTTACAGGTGAAAAACTGTTTTTT. Its protein is CASSFTGEKLFF.

The rearrangement joins TRBV7-8 to TRBJ2-7; possible D gene TRBD2, 5 bases. Trimming pared 4 bases from V and 0 bases from J, leaving 7 bases between. This CDR3 is 13 amino acids long. The V gene's germline CDR1 is SGHVS and CDR2 FQNEAQ. The CDR3 region is CASSYRGSYEQYF. The CDR3 coding sequence is TGTGCCAGCAGCTACCGGGGCTCCTACGAGCAGTACTTC.

Comments on this clone: In the same sample, other DNA sequences code for this CDR3. This chain connects TRBV2 to TRBJ1-3, with unresolved D. The germline V and J ends were trimmed by 1 base and 0 bases, with 10 bases remaining between them. This CDR3 has 16 amino acids. The germline CDR1 and CDR2 sequences are SNHLY and FYNNEI. Here the CDR3 DNA reads TGTGCCAGCAGTGAAGGAACGGGAAACTCTGGAAACACCATATATTTT. Protein product: CASSEGTGNSGNTIYF.

This clone has only a few counts. This sequence joins TRBV5-6 and TRBJ2-5, with a possible D match to TRBD1 (5 bases). The V end lost 0 bases, the J end lost 5 bases, and 14 bases lay between the germline ends. The CDR3 loop spans 15 amino acids. The germline V gene encodes CDR1 SGHDT and CDR2 YYEEEE. The CDR3 loop is CASSLVSSGRETQYF. The CDR3 DNA is TGTGCCAGCAGCTTGGTTTCGTCAGGGCGGGAGACCCAGTACTTC.

CDR3 nucleotide sequence: TGTGCCAGCAGTTCGCCGACAGTAGGCTATGGCTACACCTTC. It is translated as CASSSPTVGYGYTF. The V gene is TRBV28, the J gene TRBJ1-2; D possibly corresponds to TRBD1 (5 bases). Between the trimmed V and J ends, which lost 4 bases and 4 bases, there was a span of 13 bases. The CDR3 totals 14 residues. Germline CDR1 is MDHEN and CDR2 is SYDVKM.